This record looks at one T cell receptor beta chain sequence and its context. Its antigen is unknown. The data are from a study of OX40 agonist ivuxolimab in advanced cancers. This CDR3 has 14 residues. Germline assignment: CDR1 SGDLS and CDR2 YYNGEE. Trimming removed 2 bases from V and 5 bases from J, with 10 bases in between. Findings of the study overall: Nonresponders, in some cases, also had low normalized T-cell clonal expansion.

This table comes from immunoSEQ multiplex PCR, and its TCRdb copy is limited to in-frame clones, with some not included. In the table there are 95,000 to 150,000 clones, over 85% of which are singletons. Samples were taken at baseline and on day 1 of cycles 4 and 7. The sequenced sample was CD4+ or CD8+ T cells sorted from blood, obtained in a trial of the OX40 agonist ivuxolimab. The J gene is TRBJ2-2, the V gene TRBV9; D gene uncertain. This sequence originates from an adult with an advanced solid tumor such as melanoma, head and neck, liver or kidney cancer. The CDR3 protein is CASSVGPQTGELFF. The CDR3 coding sequence is TGTGCCAGCAGCGTCGGTCCTCAGACCGGGGAGCTGTTTTTT.